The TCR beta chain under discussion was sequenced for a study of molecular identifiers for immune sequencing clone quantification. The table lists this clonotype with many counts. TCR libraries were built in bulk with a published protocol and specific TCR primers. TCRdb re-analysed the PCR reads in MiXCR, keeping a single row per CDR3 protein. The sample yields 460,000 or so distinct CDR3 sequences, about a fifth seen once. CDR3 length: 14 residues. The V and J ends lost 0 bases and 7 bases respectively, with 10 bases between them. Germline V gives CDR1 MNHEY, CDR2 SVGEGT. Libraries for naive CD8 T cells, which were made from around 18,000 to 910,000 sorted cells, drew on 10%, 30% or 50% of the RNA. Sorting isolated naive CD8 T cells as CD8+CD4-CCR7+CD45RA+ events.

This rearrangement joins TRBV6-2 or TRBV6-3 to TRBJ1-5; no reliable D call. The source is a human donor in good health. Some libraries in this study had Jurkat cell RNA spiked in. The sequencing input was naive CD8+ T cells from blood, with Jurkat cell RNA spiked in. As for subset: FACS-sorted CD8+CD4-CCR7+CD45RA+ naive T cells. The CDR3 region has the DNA TGTGCCAGCAGTTACTCGCCAGCTCGCCAGCCCCAGCATTTT. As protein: CASSYSPARQPQHF.